This TCR beta chain was captured in a study of T cell responses to AZD1222 COVID-19 vaccine. Study-wide results and limits: Rises in breadth and depth of Spike-specific TCRs came after two AZD1222 doses. CD4 TCRs covered the whole spike, strongest at regions 160-218 and 743-854.

Looked up from germline, CDR1 is SGHRS and CDR2 is YFSETQ. Trimming at V came to 0 bases and at J to 9 bases, leaving 4 bases not matched to a gene. CDR3 size: 14 residues. Concerning this clone: Its antigen is still unknown.

The assay was immunoSEQ multiplex PCR, and TCRdb's table has in-frame clones only and misses some. Of some 200,000 clones detected, roughly 94% appear once; the ten largest clones hold 1.7%. This rearrangement joins TRBV5-1 to TRBJ2-1; 9 bases match TRBD1. The source of this sequence is an adult who received the MenACWY meningococcal vaccine as a control. Here the sequenced sample was peripheral blood, taken 28 days after the second dose of the MenACWY control vaccine. Here the CDR3 DNA reads TGCGCCAGCAGCTTGGCACAGGGGGCCAGTGAGCAGTTCTTC. This sequence encodes CASSLAQGASEQFF.